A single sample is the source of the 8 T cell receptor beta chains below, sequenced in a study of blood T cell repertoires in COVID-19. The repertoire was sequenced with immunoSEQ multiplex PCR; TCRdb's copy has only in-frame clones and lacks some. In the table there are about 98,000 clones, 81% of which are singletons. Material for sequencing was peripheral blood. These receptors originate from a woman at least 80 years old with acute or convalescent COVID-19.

The CDR3 loop is CASSFKRTSGGAGRIDEQFF. DNA for the CDR3: TGTGCCAGCAGCTTTAAAAGGACTAGCGGGGGGGCCGGTCGAATCGATGAGCAGTTCTTC. This rearrangement joins TRBV5-4 to TRBJ2-1; 15 bases agree with TRBD2. This CDR3 contains 20 residues. J gave up 8 bases and V 2 bases, and 17 bases lay outside the gene matches. Germline-derived CDR1 and CDR2 are SGHNT and YYREEE (reference sequence).

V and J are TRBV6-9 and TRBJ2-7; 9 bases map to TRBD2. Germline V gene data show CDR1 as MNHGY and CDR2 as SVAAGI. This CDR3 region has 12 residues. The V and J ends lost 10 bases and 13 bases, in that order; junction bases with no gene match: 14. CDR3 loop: CATSGLGSGGYV. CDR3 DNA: TGTGCCACCTCCGGGTTGGGTAGCGGGGGTTACGTC.

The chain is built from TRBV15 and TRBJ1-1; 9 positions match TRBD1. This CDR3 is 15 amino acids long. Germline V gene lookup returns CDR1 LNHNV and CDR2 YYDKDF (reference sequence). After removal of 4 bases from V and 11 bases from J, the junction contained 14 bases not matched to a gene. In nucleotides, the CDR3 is TGTGCCACCAGCAATTATGCCGGGACAGGGATTATGGCTTTCTTT. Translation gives CATSNYAGTGIMAFF.

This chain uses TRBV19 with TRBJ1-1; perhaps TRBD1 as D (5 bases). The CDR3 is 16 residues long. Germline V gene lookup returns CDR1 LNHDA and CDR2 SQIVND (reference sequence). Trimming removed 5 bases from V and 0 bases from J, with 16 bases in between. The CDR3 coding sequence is TGTGCCAGTAGTCTAAGTGGAGGGGACTTGAACACTGAAGCTTTCTTT. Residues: CASSLSGGDLNTEAFF.

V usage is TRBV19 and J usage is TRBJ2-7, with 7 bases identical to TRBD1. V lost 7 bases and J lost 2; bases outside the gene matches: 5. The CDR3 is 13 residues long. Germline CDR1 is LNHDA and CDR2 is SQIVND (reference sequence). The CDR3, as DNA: TGTGCCAGTAACCGGGACAGCGCCTACGAGCAGTACTTC. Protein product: CASNRDSAYEQYF.

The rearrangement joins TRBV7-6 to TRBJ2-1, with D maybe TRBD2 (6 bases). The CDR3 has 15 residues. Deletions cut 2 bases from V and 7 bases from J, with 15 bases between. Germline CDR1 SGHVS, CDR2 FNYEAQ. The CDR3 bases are TGTGCCAGCAGCTTAAGGGTCGGGGGTTTTAATGAGCAGTTCTTC. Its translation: CASSLRVGGFNEQFF. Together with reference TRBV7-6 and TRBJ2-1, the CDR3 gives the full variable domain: GAGVSQSPRYKVTKRGQDVALRCDPISGHVSLYWYRQALGQGPEFLTYFNYEAQQDKSGLPNDRFSAERPEGSISTLTIQRTEQRDSAMYRCASSLRVGGFNEQFFGPGTRLTVL.

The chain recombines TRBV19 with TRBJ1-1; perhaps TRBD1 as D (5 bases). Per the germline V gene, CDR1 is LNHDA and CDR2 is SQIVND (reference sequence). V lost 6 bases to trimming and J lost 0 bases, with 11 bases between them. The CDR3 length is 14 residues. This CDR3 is CASSTRALNTEAFF. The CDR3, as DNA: TGTGCCAGTAGCACCAGGGCGCTGAACACTGAAGCTTTCTTT.

CDR3 residues: CASSRSPSGGAHEQFF. CDR3 coding DNA: TGTGCCAGCAGCCGGTCTCCTAGCGGGGGGGCCCATGAGCAGTTCTTC. The chain uses TRBV7-8 and TRBJ2-1, with 12 bases identical to TRBD2. Trimming cost V 5 bases and J 8 bases; bases outside gene matches: 10. This CDR3 is 16 amino acids long. Per germline, CDR1 SGHVS and CDR2 FQNEAQ.